This T cell receptor (beta chain) originates from a study of T-cell memory formation after mild COVID-19. Overall study results and limits: Clones that contracted clustered mainly in CM and EM if CD4+ and in EMRA if CD8+.

Each CDR3 protein is one row after TCRdb ran MiXCR on the 5' RACE reads. Counted here are some 160,000 distinct CDR3 sequences, under 15% occurring once; the ten biggest clones make up approximately 3.3%. Regarding this clonotype: Its antigen is currently unknown.

The germline V and J ends were trimmed by 0 bases and 6 bases, with 9 bases remaining between them. The CDR3 is made up of 13 amino acids. Germline V gives CDR1 GTSNPN, CDR2 SVGIG (reference sequence). The sequence was obtained from a man between 18 and 29 years old who had mild COVID-19 (a few samples of this study predate the infection). Cell type and time point are not known. V gene TRBV30 combines with J gene TRBJ1-5; no clear D gene. The source material was PBMCs or a T cell subset sorted from them (not recorded which). The CDR3 region has the DNA TGTGCCTGGAGTGTCCTGGACGGTCAGCCCCAGCATTTT. It encodes CAWSVLDGQPQHF.